This entry is about one T cell receptor (beta chain). The protocol was immunoSEQ multiplex PCR, while the TCRdb copy is restricted to in-frame clones and leaves out a portion. This sample carries about 2 million clones, around 95% of them seen once, and the ten largest clones take 0.13%. This sample was taken from a study of shared clonotypes between healthy human individuals. Germline V lookup: CDR1 SEHNR, CDR2 FQNEAQ (reference sequence). CDR3 length equals 16 residues. V shed 5 bases, J shed 4 bases, and the junction held 8 bases outside the gene matches. Sequencing was carried out using naive CD4+ T cells sorted from blood. The subset is: CD45RA+ positively selected. The TCR comes from a man aged 18 to 29 in good health. The rearrangement links TRBV7-9 to TRBJ2-2, with 9 bases identical to TRBD2. In nucleotides, the CDR3 is TGTGCCAGCAGCACCTATAGCGGGAGCGGCACCGGGGAGCTGTTTTTT. Residues: CASSTYSGSGTGELFF.